This TCR beta chain emerged from a study of blood T cell repertoires in COVID-19. Study context: T cells, B-cell-depleted T cells, or PBMCs supplied cDNA or gDNA.

This clone was counted only a few times. Repertoires were generated with immunoSEQ multiplex PCR, while TCRdb's copy carries only in-frame clones and drops some. This table holds about 110,000 clones, 71% found once. V was cut by 3 bases and J by 7 bases, with 9 bases left in between. The CDR3 loop spans 12 amino acids. CDR1 and CDR2 (germline): ENHRY, SYGVKD. Sequenced input: peripheral blood. This TCR was recovered from a human donor with acute or convalescent COVID-19. The donor label of this sample is uncertain. The genes are TRBV10-3 and TRBJ1-1; no clear D gene. The CDR3 DNA follows: TGTGCCATCAGTGACGGAGGGTTTGAAGCTTTCTTT. This encodes CAISDGGFEAFF.